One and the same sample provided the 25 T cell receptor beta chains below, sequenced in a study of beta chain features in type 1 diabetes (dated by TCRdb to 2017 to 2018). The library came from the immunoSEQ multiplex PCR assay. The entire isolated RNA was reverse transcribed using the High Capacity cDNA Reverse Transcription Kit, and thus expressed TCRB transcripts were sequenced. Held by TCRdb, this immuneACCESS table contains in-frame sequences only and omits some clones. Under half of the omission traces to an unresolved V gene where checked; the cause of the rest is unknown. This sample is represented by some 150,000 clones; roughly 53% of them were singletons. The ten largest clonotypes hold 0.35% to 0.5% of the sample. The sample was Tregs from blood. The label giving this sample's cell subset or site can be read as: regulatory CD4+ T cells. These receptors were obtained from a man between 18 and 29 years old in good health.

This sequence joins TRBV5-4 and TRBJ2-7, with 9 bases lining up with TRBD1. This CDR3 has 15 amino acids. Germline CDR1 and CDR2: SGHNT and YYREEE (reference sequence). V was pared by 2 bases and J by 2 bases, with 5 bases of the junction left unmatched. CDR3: CASSLPGQGPYEQYF. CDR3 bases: TGTGCCAGCAGCTTACCGGGACAGGGCCCCTACGAGCAGTACTTC. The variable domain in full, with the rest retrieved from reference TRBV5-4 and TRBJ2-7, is ETGVTQSPTHLIKTRGQQVTLRCSSQSGHNTVSWYQQALGQGPQFIFQYYREEENGRGNFPPRFSGLQFPNYSSELNVNALELDDSALYLCASSLPGQGPYEQYFGPGTRLTVT.

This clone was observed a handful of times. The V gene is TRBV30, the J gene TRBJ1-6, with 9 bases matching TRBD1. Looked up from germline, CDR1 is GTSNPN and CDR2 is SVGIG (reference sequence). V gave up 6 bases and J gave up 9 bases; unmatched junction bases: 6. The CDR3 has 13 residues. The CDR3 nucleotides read TGTGCCTGTAGAACAGGGGGCGGTTCACCCCTCCACTTT. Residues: CACRTGGGSPLHF.

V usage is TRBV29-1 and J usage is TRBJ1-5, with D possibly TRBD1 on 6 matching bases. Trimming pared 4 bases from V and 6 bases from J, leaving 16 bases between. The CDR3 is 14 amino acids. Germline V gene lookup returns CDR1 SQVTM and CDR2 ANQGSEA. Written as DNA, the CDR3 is TGCAGCGTTGCTTCTGGGGGCCTCGGTCAGCCCCAGCATTTT. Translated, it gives CSVASGGLGQPQHF.

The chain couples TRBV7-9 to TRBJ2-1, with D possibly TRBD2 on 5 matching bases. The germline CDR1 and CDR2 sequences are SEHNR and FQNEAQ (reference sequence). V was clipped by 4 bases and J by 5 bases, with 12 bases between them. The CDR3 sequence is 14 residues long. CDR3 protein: CASSSRGRDNEQFF. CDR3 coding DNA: TGTGCCAGCAGCTCCCGAGGGAGAGACAATGAGCAGTTCTTC.

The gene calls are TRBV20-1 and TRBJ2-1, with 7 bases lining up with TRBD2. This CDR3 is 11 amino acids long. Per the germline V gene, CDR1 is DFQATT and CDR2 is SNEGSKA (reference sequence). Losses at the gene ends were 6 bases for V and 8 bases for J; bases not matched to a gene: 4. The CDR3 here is CSALSGDEQFF. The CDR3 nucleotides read TGCAGTGCCTTGAGCGGGGATGAGCAGTTCTTC.

CDR3 amino acids: CASSRTDYNSPLHF. The CDR3 DNA sequence: TGTGCCAGCAGCCGGACAGACTATAATTCACCCCTCCACTTT. This chain uses TRBV5-4 with TRBJ1-6; possible D gene TRBD1, 6 bases. This CDR3 comprises 14 residues. Deletions cut 4 bases from V and 3 bases from J, with 8 bases between. Germline-derived CDR1 and CDR2 are SGHNT and YYREEE (reference sequence).

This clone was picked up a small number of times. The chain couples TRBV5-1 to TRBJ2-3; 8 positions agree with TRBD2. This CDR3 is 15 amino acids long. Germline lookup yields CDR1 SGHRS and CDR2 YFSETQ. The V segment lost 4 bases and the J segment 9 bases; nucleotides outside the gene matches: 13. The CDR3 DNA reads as TGCGCCAGCAGCGGTGCGATGGCGGGGGGTGAGACGCAGTATTTT. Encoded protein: CASSGAMAGGETQYF.

The CDR3 nucleotides read TGTGCCAGTACCCAGGACAGTGGGTATCAGCCCCAGCATTTT. It translates to CASTQDSGYQPQHF. This chain uses TRBV19 with TRBJ1-5; possible D gene TRBD1, 6 bases. This CDR3 is 14 amino acids long. Germline values: CDR1 LNHDA, CDR2 SQIVND (reference sequence). Trimming removed 7 bases from V and 5 bases from J, with 15 bases in between.

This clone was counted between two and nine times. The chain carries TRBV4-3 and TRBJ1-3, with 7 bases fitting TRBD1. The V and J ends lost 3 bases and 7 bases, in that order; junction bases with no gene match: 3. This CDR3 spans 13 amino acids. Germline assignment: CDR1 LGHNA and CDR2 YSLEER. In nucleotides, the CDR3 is TGCGCCAGCAGCCAGGCCAGGGGGAACACCATATATTTT. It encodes CASSQARGNTIYF.

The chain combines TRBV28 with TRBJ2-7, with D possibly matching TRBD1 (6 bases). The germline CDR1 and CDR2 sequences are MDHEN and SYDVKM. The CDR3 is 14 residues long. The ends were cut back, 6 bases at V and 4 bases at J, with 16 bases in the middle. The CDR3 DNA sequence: TGTGCCAGCAGCCCAGGGGCGAGACTGTACGAGCAGTACTTC. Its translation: CASSPGARLYEQYF.

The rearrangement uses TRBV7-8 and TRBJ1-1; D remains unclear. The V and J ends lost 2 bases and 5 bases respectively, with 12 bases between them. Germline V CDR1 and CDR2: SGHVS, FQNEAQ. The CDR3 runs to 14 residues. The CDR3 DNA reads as TGTGCCAGCAGCTTAACGGGTTACCTTACTGAAGCTTTCTTT. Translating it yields CASSLTGYLTEAFF. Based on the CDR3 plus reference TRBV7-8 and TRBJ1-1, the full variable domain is GAGVSQSPRYKVAKRGQDVALRCDPISGHVSLFWYQQALGQGPEFLTYFQNEAQLDKSGLPSDRFFAERPEGSVSTLKIQRTQQEDSAVYLCASSLTGYLTEAFFGQGTRLTVV.

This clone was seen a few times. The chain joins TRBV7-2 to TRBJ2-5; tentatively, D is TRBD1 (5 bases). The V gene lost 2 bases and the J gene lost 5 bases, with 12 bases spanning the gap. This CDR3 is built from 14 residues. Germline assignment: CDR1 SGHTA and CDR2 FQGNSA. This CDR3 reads CASSLSAGWETQYF. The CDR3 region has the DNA TGTGCCAGCAGCTTATCGGCAGGGTGGGAGACCCAGTACTTC.

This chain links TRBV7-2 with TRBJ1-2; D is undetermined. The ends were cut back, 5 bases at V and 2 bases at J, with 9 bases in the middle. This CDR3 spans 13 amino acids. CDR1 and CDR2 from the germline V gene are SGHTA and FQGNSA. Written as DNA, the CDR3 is TGTGCCAGCAGCCCTGACGGGAACTATGGCTACACCTTC. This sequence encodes CASSPDGNYGYTF. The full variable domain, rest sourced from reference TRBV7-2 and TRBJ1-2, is GAGVSQSPSNKVTEKGKDVELRCDPISGHTALYWYRQSLGQGLEFLIYFQGNSAPDKSGLPSDRFSAERTGGSVSTLTIQRTQQEDSAVYLCASSPDGNYGYTFGSGTRLTVV.

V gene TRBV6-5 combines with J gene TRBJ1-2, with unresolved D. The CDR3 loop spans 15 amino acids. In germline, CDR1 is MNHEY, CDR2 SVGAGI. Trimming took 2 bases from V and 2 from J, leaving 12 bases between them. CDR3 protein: CASSYHHGGNYGYTF. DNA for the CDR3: TGTGCCAGCAGTTACCATCACGGCGGGAACTATGGCTACACCTTC.

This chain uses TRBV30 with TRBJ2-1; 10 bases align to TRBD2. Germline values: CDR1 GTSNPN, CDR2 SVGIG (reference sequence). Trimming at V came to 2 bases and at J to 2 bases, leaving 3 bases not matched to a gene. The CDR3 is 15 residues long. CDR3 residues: CAWSRSGGPYNEQFF. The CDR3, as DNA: TGTGCCTGGAGTCGTAGCGGGGGGCCCTACAATGAGCAGTTCTTC.

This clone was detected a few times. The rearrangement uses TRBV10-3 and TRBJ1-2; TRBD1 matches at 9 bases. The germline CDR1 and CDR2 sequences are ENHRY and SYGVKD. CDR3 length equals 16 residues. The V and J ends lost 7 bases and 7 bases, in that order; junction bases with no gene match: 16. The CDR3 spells CAITEERTGARGGYTF. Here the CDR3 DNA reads TGTGCCATCACCGAGGAACGGACAGGGGCTCGCGGTGGCTACACCTTC.

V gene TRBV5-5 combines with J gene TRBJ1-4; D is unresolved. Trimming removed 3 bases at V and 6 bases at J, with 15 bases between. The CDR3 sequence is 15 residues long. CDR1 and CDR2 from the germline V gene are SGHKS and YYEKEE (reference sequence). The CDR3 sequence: CASSSLPPLYEKLFF. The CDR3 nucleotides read TGTGCCAGCAGCTCTCTTCCGCCCCTATATGAAAAACTGTTTTTT.

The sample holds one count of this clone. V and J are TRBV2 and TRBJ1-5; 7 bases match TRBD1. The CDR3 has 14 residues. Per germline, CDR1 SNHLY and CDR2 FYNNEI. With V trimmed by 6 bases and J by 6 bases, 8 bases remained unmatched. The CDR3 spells CASSVQGLGQPQHF. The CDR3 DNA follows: TGTGCCAGCAGCGTACAGGGGCTAGGTCAGCCCCAGCATTTT.

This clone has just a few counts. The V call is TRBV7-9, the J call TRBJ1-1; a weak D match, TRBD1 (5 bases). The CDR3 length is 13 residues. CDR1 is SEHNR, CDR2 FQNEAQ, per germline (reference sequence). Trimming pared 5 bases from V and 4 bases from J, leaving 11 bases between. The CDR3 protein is CASSLTRATEAFF. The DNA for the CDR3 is TGTGCCAGCAGCCTCACCAGGGCCACTGAAGCTTTCTTT. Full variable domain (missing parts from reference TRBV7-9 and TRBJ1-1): DTGVSQNPRHKITKRGQNVTFRCDPISEHNRLYWYRQTLGQGPEFLTYFQNEAQLEKSRLLSDRFSAERPKGSFSTLEIQRTEQGDSAMYLCASSLTRATEAFFGQGTRLTVV.

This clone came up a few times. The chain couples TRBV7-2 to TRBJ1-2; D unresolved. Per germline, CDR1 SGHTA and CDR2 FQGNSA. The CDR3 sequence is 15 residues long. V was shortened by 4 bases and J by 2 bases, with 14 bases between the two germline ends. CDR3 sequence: CASSSPATVNYGYTF. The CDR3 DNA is TGTGCCAGCAGCTCCCCTGCCACAGTGAACTATGGCTACACCTTC.

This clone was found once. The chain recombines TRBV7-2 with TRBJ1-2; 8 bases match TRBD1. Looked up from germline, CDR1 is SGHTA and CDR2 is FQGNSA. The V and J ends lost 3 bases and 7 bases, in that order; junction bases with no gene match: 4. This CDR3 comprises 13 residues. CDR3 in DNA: TGTGCCAGCAGCTTGGACAGGGATGCTGGCTACACCTTC. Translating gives CASSLDRDAGYTF.

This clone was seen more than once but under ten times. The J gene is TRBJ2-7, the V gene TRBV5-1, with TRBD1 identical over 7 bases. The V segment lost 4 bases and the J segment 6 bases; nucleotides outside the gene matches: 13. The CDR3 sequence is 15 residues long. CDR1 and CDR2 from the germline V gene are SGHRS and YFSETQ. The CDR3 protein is CASSRNDPSGGEQYF. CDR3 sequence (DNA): TGCGCCAGCAGCCGAAATGACCCCTCAGGGGGCGAGCAGTACTTC.

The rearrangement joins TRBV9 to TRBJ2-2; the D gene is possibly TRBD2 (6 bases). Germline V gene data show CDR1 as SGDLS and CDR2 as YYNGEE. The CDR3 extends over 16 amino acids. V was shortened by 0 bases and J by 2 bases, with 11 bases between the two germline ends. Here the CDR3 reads CASSVGASANTGELFF. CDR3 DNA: TGTGCCAGCAGCGTAGGGGCTAGCGCCAACACCGGGGAGCTGTTTTTT. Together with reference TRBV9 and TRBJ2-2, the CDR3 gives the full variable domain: DSGVTQTPKHLITATGQRVTLRCSPRSGDLSVYWYQQSLDQGLQFLIQYYNGEERAKGNILERFSAQQFPDLHSELNLSSLELGDSALYFCASSVGASANTGELFFGEGSRLTVL.

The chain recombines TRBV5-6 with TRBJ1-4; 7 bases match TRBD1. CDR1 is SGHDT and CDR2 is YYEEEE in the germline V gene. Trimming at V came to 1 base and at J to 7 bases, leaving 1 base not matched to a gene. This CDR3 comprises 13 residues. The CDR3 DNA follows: TGTGCCAGCAGCTTGACAGGGGTTGAAAAACTGTTTTTT. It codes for CASSLTGVEKLFF.

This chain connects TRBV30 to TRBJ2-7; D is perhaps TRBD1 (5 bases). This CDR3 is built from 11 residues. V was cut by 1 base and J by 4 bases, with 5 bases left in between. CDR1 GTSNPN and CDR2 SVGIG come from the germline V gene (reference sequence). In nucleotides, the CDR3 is TGTGCCTGGAGTGCAGGGTACGAGCAGTACTTC. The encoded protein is CAWSAGYEQYF.